The TCR beta chain described here comes from a study of cytomegalovirus exposure and HLA in healthy donors. Study-level points and caveats: Certain indistinguishable V segments, among them TRBV6-2 and TRBV6-3, were excluded. An analysis done earlier found most TCR beta V segments productive about 87% or about 30% of the time. TCR association rates varied by HLA locus in a later analysis, with DRB1 highest and HLA-C lowest.

With respect to this clone: Its antigen is unknown.

In the PCR, 60 Vbeta and 13 Jbeta primers were used. Repertoires were generated with immunoSEQ multiplex PCR, while TCRdb's copy carries only in-frame clones and drops some. Its table lists over 35,000 clones. Germline V gives CDR1 SGHRS, CDR2 YFSETQ. With 0 bases removed from V and 5 bases from J, the gap between germline ends came to 12 bases. This CDR3 is built from 14 residues. J is TRBJ2-7 and V is TRBV5-1; TRBD1 is a possible D gene (5 bases). The clonotype was recovered from a woman younger than 45 in good health and CMV-seronegative. The specimen was PBMCs. The CDR3, as DNA: TGCGCCAGCAGCTTGGGGCAGGGCTTCAACGAGCAGTACTTC. Translated, it gives CASSLGQGFNEQYF. The entire variable domain, with the rest obtained from reference TRBV5-1 and TRBJ2-7, is as follows: KAGVTQTPRYLIKTRGQQVTLSCSPISGHRSVSWYQQTPGQGLQFLFEYFSETQRNKGNFPGRFSGRQFSNSRSEMNVSTLELGDSALYLCASSLGQGFNEQYFGPGTRLTVT.